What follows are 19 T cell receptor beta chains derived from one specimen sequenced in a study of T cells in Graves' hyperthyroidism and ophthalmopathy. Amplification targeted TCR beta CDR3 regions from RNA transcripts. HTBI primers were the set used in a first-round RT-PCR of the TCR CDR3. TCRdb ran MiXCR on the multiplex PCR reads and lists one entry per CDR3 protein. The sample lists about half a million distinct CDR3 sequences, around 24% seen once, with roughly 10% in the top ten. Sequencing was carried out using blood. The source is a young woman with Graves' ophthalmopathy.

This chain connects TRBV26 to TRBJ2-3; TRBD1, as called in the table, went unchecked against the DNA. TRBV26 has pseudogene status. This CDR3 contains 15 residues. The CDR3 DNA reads TGTGCCAGCAGCCCGTTCGGGGGCTCCTCAGATACGCAGTATTTT. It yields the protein CASSPFGGSSDTQYF.

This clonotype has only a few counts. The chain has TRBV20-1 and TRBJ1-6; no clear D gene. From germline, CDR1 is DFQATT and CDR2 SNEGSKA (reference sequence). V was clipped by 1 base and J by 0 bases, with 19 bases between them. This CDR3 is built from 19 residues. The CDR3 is CSARAYGRIESSYNSPLHF. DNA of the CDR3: TGCAGTGCTAGAGCATATGGCCGGATTGAAAGCTCCTATAATTCACCCCTCCACTTT.

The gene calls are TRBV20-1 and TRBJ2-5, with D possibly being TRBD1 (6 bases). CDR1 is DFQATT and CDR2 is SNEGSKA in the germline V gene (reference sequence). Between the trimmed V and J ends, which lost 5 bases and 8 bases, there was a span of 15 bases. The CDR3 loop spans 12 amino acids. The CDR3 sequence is CSAWGPAITQYF. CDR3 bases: TGCAGTGCTTGGGGGCCAGCTATCACCCAGTACTTC.

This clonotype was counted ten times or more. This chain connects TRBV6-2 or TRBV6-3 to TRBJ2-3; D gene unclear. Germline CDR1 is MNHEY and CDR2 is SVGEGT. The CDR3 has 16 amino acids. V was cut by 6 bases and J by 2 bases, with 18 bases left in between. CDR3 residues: CASSLEPILYTDTQYF. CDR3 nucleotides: TGTGCCAGCAGCCTGGAACCTATCTTATACACAGATACGCAGTATTTT.

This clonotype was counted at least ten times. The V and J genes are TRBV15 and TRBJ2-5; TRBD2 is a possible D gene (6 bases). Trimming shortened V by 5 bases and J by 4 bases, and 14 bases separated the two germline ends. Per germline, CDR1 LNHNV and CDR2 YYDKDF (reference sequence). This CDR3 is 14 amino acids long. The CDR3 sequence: CATSPRLGPETQYF. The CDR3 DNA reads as TGTGCCACCAGCCCGAGACTAGGTCCAGAGACCCAGTACTTC.

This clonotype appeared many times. The CDR3 coding sequence is TGTGCCAGCAGTGACCTTTGGGGGACGGGAAAGGGCTACACCTTC. The encoded protein is CASSDLWGTGKGYTF. This chain uses TRBV25-1 with TRBJ1-2; D is perhaps TRBD1 (5 bases). In germline, CDR1 is MGHDK, CDR2 SYGVNS. The CDR3 contains 15 residues. Deletions cut 3 bases from V and 8 bases from J, with 19 bases between.

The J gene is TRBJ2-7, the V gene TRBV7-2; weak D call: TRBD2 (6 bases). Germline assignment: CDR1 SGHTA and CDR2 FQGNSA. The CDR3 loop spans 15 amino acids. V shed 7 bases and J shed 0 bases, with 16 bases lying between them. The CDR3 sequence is CASTSPGGSSYEQYF. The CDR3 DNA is TGTGCCAGCACCTCTCCCGGGGGAAGCTCCTACGAGCAGTACTTC.

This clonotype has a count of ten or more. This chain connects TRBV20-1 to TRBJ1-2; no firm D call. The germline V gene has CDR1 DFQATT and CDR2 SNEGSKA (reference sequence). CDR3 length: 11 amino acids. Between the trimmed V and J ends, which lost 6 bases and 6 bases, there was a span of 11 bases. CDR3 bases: TGCAGTGCGGGAGACAACGATGGCTACACCTTC. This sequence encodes CSAGDNDGYTF.

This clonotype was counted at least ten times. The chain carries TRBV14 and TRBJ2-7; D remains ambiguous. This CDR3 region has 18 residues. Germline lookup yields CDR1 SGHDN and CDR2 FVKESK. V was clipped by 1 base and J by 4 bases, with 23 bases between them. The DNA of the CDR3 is TGTGCCAGCAGCCAAGGGACGGTCTTCGGGCTACACACATACGAGCAGTACTTC. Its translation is CASSQGTVFGLHTYEQYF. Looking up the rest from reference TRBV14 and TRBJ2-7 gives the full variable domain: EAGVTQFPSHSVIEKGQTVTLRCDPISGHDNLYWYRRVMGKEIKFLLHFVKESKQDESGMPNNRFLAERTGGTYSTLKVQPAELEDSGVYFCASSQGTVFGLHTYEQYFGPGTRLTVT.

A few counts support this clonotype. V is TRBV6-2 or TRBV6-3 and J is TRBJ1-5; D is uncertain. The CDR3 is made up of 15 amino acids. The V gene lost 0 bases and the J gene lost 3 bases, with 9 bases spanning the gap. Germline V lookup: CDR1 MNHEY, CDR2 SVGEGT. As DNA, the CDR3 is TGTGCCAGCAGTTACTCTTCAGGACCCAATCAGCCCCAGCATTTT. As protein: CASSYSSGPNQPQHF.

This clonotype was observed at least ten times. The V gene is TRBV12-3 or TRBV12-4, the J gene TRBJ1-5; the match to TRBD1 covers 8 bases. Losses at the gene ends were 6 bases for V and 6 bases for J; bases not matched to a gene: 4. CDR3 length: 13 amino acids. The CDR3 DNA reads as TGTGCCAGCAGCCAGGGGGCGAGTCAGCCCCAGCATTTT. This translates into CASSQGASQPQHF.

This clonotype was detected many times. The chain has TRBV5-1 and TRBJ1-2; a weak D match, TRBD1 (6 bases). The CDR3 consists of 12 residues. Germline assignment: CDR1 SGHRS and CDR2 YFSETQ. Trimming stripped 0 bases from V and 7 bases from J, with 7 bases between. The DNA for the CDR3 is TGCGCCAGCAGCTTGGAAGGGGGTGGCTACACCTTC. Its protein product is CASSLEGGGYTF.

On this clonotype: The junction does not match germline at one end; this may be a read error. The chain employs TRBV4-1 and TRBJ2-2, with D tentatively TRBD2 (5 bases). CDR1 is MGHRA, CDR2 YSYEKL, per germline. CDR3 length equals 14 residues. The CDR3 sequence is CASSHPSKPGELCF. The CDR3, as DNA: TGCGCCAGCAGCCACCCATCGAAACCCGGGGAGCTGTGTTTT.

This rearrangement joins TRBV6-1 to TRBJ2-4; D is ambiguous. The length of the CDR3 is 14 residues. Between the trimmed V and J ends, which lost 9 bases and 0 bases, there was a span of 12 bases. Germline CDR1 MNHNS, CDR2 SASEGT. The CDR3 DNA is TGTGCCAGTGAAGGGTGGCAAGCCAAAAACATTCAGTACTTC. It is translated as CASEGWQAKNIQYF.

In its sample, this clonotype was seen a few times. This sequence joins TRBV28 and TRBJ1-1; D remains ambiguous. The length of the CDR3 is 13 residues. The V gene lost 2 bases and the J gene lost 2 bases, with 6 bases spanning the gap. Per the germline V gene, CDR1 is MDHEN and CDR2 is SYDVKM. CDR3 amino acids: CASSLGYNTEAFF. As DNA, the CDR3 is TGTGCCAGCAGTTTAGGATATAACACTGAAGCTTTCTTT.

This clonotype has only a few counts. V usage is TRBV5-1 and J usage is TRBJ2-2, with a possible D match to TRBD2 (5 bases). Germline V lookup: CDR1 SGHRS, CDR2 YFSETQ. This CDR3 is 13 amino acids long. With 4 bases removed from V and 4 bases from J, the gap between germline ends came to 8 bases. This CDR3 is CASSIGSTGELFF. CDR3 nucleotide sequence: TGCGCCAGCAGCATAGGGAGCACCGGGGAGCTGTTTTTT.

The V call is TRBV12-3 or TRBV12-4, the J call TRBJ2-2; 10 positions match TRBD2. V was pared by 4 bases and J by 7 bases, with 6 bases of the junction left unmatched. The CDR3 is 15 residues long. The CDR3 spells CASSSKREGSGELFF. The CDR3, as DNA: TGTGCCAGCAGTTCTAAGCGGGAGGGGAGCGGGGAGCTGTTTTTT.

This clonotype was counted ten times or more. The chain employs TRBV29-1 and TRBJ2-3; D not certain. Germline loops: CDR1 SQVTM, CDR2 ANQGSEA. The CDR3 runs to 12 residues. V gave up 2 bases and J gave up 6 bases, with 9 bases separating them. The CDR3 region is CSVETSGDTQYF. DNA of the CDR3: TGCAGCGTTGAAACCAGTGGCGATACGCAGTATTTT.

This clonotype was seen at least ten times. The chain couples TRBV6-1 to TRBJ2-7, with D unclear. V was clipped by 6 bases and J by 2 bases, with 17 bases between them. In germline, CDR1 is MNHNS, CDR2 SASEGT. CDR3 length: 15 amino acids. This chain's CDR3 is CASSETPGRTYEQYF. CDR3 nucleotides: TGTGCCAGCAGCGAGACGCCAGGCCGAACCTACGAGCAGTACTTC.